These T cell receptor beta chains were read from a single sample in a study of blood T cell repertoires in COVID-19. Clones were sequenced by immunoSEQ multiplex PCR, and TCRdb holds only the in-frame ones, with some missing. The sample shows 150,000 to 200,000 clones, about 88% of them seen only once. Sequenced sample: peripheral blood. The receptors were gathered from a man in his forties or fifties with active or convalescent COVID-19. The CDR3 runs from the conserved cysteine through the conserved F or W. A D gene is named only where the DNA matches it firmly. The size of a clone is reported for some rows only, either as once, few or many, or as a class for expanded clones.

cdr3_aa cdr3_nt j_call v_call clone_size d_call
CASSLVTSGRGRRGPEQFF TGTGCTAGCAGCTTAGTTACATCGGGTCGGGGCCGGCGGGGTCCTGAGCAGTTCTTC TRBJ2-1 TRBV7-7 . .
CASSFGLAEYNEQFF TGTGCCAGCAGCTTTGGACTAGCGGAGTACAATGAGCAGTTCTTC TRBJ2-1 TRBV5-8 . TRBD2
CATSRGVVTGVNEKLFF TGTGCCACCAGCAGAGGGGTTGTGACAGGCGTAAATGAAAAACTGTTTTTT TRBJ1-4 TRBV15 . .
CASSQERQGYGGYTF TGTGCCAGCAGCCAAGAACGACAGGGCTATGGGGGCTACACCTTC TRBJ1-2 TRBV14 . TRBD1
CASSQGWQGAYEQYF TGTGCCAGCAGCCAAGGTTGGCAGGGGGCCTACGAGCAGTACTTC TRBJ2-7 TRBV14 . TRBD1
CASSGTGPGGETQYF TGTGCCAGTAGTGGGACAGGGCCTGGAGGAGAGACCCAGTACTTC TRBJ2-5 TRBV19 . TRBD1
CASSLTGNTIYF TGTGCCAGTAGTCTAACTGGAAACACCATATATTTT TRBJ1-3 TRBV19 once .
CASSVVGGSYNEQFF TGTGCCAGCAGCGTAGTGGGGGGCTCCTACAATGAGCAGTTCTTC TRBJ2-1 TRBV9 . .
CASSLDVMEPYEQYF TGTGCCAGCAGCTTAGATGTTATGGAGCCCTACGAGCAGTACTTC TRBJ2-7 TRBV7-9 . .
CASSILGGPSSYEQYF TGTGCCAGCAGTATCCTCGGGGGGCCCAGCTCCTACGAGCAGTACTTC TRBJ2-7 TRBV28 . .
CASSLGPQFEQYF TGTGCCAGCAGCTTAGGGCCACAGTTCGAGCAGTACTTC TRBJ2-7 TRBV7-2 . .
CASSVEGFEQFF TGTGCCAGCAGCGTGGAGGGTTTTGAGCAGTTCTTC TRBJ2-1 TRBV2 once .
CASSVRADMSTDTQYF TGTGCCAGCAGTGTGAGGGCCGACATGAGCACAGATACGCAGTATTTT TRBJ2-3 TRBV6-4 . .
CATSRETPGRTEAFF TGTGCCACCAGCAGGGAAACCCCAGGGAGGACTGAAGCTTTCTTT TRBJ1-1 TRBV15 . .
CATSDYSAPNYGYTF TGTGCCACCAGTGATTATAGCGCCCCTAACTATGGCTACACCTTC TRBJ1-2 TRBV24-1 few .
CASNGVDYEQYF TGTGCCAGTAACGGGGTAGACTACGAGCAGTACTTC TRBJ2-7 TRBV19 . .
CSVEVGAYEQYF TGCAGCGTTGAAGTCGGGGCCTACGAGCAGTACTTC TRBJ2-7 TRBV29-1 . .
CASSLESDSAYGYTF TGTGCCAGCAGCTTAGAGTCCGATAGTGCCTATGGCTACACCTTC TRBJ1-2 TRBV7-8 few .
CASSNRVRPYEQYF TGTGCCAGTAGTAACCGGGTAAGGCCCTACGAGCAGTACTTC TRBJ2-7 TRBV19 few .
CASSIAGPGEKNNYGYTF TGTGCCAGTAGTATAGCGGGGCCAGGGGAGAAGAATAACTATGGCTACACCTTC TRBJ1-2 TRBV19 . .
CASRDAEAFF TGCGCCAGCCGCGATGCTGAAGCTTTCTTT TRBJ1-1 TRBV10-1 . .
CASRTTGQGHYGYTF TGTGCCAGCCGTACTACGGGACAGGGACACTATGGCTACACCTTC TRBJ1-2 TRBV28 once TRBD1
CASSPPRGEGNEQFF TGTGCCAGCTCACCGCCCAGGGGCGAGGGCAATGAGCAGTTCTTC TRBJ2-1 TRBV18 . .
CASSERERTSGNTIYF TGTGCCAGCAGTGAACGCGAGAGAACCTCTGGAAACACCATATATTTT TRBJ1-3 TRBV6-1 . .
CASRQGGRYNSPLHF TGTGCCAGCAGGCAGGGGGGTCGGTATAATTCACCCCTCCACTTT TRBJ1-6 TRBV6-5 . TRBD1
CASSSGTGNNYGYTF TGCGCCAGCAGCTCGGGGACAGGGAATAACTATGGCTACACCTTC TRBJ1-2 TRBV5-1 . TRBD1
CASSFMALGPGELFF TGTGCCAGCAGCTTTATGGCGCTAGGTCCCGGGGAGCTGTTTTTT TRBJ2-2 TRBV5-5 . .
CASSLGLGEAFF TGTGCCAGCAGTTTGGGTCTAGGTGAAGCTTTCTTT TRBJ1-1 TRBV12-3/TRBV12-4 few .
CASTRDGTANTEAFF TGCGCCAGCACGCGGGACGGGACGGCGAACACTGAAGCTTTCTTT TRBJ1-1 TRBV5-1 . .
CATSRDLSSGHYNSPLHF TGTGCCACCAGCAGAGATTTGAGTTCGGGACATTATAATTCACCCCTCCACTTT TRBJ1-6 TRBV15 . .
CSVEDQGAGYGYTF TGCAGCGTTGAAGATCAGGGGGCAGGGTATGGCTACACCTTC TRBJ1-2 TRBV29-1 . TRBD1
CASSETPSTDTQYF TGTGCCAGCAGTGAGACTCCTAGCACAGATACGCAGTATTTT TRBJ2-3 TRBV9 . .
CASSQDPLRTAYYGYTF TGCGCCAGCAGCCAAGATCCCTTGAGGACAGCTTACTATGGCTACACCTTC TRBJ1-2 TRBV4-1 . .
CASSLAPTGTGVEQYF TGTGCCAGCAGCTTGGCCCCCACCGGGACAGGGGTCGAGCAGTACTTC TRBJ2-7 TRBV5-6 . TRBD1
CASSFFGLGNNQPQHF TGTGCCAGCAGCTTCTTTGGCCTGGGCAACAATCAGCCCCAGCATTTT TRBJ1-5 TRBV5-6 few .
CASSPELQGSIYGYTF TGTGCCAGCAGCCCGGAATTACAGGGATCGATCTATGGCTACACCTTC TRBJ1-2 TRBV5-4 . .
CASSAARGFSTDTQYF TGTGCCTCAAGTGCTGCTCGAGGGTTTAGCACAGATACGCAGTATTTT TRBJ2-3 TRBV24-1 few .